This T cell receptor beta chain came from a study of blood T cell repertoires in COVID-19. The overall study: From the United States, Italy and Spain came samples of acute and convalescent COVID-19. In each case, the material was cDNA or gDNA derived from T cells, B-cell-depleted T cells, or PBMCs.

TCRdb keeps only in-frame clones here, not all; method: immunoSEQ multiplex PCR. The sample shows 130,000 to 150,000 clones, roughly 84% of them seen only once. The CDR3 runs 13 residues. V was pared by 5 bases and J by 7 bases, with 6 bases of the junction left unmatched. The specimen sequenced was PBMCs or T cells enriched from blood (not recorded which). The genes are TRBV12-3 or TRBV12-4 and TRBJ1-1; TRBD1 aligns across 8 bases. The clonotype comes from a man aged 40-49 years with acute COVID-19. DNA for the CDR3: TGTGCCAGCAGTGTGGACAGGGCGGGTGAAGCTTTCTTT. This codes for CASSVDRAGEAFF.